What follows are 18 T cell receptor beta chains derived from one specimen sequenced in a study of cytomegalovirus exposure and HLA in healthy donors listed by TCRdb under 2017. The library was made by the immunoSEQ multiplex PCR assay. Held by TCRdb, this immuneACCESS table contains in-frame sequences only and omits some clones. Under half of the omission traces to an unresolved V gene where checked; the cause of the rest is unknown. The sample contains about 160,000 clones, 95% to 97% of them found a single time. The top ten clonotypes cover around 0.9% of the sample. The sequencing input was PBMCs. The receptors were gathered from a woman under 30 in good health and CMV-seronegative.

The V call is TRBV9, the J call TRBJ1-1; 10 bases fit TRBD1. The V gene end was trimmed by 4 bases and the J gene end by 6 bases; junction bases not matched to a gene: 9. Germline V lookup: CDR1 SGDLS, CDR2 YYNGEE. The CDR3 is 15 residues long. Here the CDR3 reads CASSPWTGGVAEAFF. CDR3 bases: TGTGCCAGCAGCCCATGGACAGGGGGGGTGGCTGAAGCTTTCTTT.

This sequence joins TRBV18 and TRBJ1-6; D not certain. V was cut by 5 bases and J by 8 bases, with 10 bases left in between. In germline, CDR1 is KGHSH, CDR2 LQKENI. This CDR3 is built from 13 residues. CDR3 nucleotides: TGTGCCAGCTCAGAGTTAGACTATTCACCCCTCCACTTT. Residues: CASSELDYSPLHF.

This chain connects TRBV7-3 to TRBJ1-2; 7 nucleotides line up with TRBD1. Trimming cost V 5 bases and J 4 bases; bases outside gene matches: 19. Germline loops: CDR1 SGHTA, CDR2 FQGTGA. There are 18 residues in the CDR3. CDR3 amino acids: CASSPQTGMTILGYGYTF. The CDR3 DNA reads as TGTGCCAGCAGCCCCCAGACAGGGATGACTATCTTGGGCTATGGCTACACCTTC.

The CDR3 nucleotides are TGTGCCAGCAGCCAAGAGTGGACAGGGGGCTACGAGCAGTACTTC. Protein product: CASSQEWTGGYEQYF. V and J are TRBV4-2 and TRBJ2-7, with 10 positions matching TRBD1. The CDR3 has 15 residues. V lost 0 bases, J lost 3 bases, and 2 bases stayed unmatched. Germline values: CDR1 LGHNA, CDR2 YNFKEQ.

The chain employs TRBV4-2 and TRBJ2-4, with TRBD2 matching 8 bases. Germline V gives CDR1 LGHNA, CDR2 YNFKEQ. The V gene end was trimmed by 0 bases and the J gene end by 6 bases; junction bases not matched to a gene: 4. The CDR3 extends over 15 amino acids. CDR3 residues: CASSQDPGGSNIQYF. CDR3 in DNA: TGTGCCAGCAGCCAAGACCCGGGGGGGTCAAACATTCAGTACTTC.

The chain combines TRBV29-1 with TRBJ1-2, with D possibly matching TRBD1 (5 bases). Germline values: CDR1 SQVTM, CDR2 ANQGSEA. Trimming took 4 bases from V and 5 from J, leaving 8 bases between them. The CDR3 consists of 11 residues. The CDR3 reads CSVARVYGYTF. In DNA, the CDR3 is TGCAGCGTTGCCAGGGTTTATGGCTACACCTTC.

The J gene is TRBJ1-6, the V gene TRBV7-8; 7 bases line up with TRBD1. This CDR3 is 15 amino acids long. The J segment lost 7 bases and the V segment lost 5 bases, leaving 8 bases of the junction unmatched. CDR1 and CDR2 (germline): SGHVS, FQNEAQ. The CDR3 nucleotides are TGTGCCAGCAGCCCCGACAGGGCTACCAATTCACCCCTCCACTTT. Residues: CASSPDRATNSPLHF.

This chain joins TRBV2 and TRBJ1-6, with D possibly TRBD1 on 5 matching bases. The V gene's germline CDR1 is SNHLY and CDR2 FYNNEI. V was shortened by 6 bases and J by 6 bases, with 12 bases between the two germline ends. CDR3 size: 14 residues. This chain's CDR3 is CASRRDGGNSPLHF. The CDR3 coding sequence is TGTGCCAGCAGGAGGGACGGGGGTAATTCACCCCTCCACTTT.

In this sample, this clone turned up once. This chain uses TRBV7-2 with TRBJ1-2; no firm D call. This CDR3 spans 13 amino acids. The ends were cut back, 6 bases at V and 2 bases at J, with 10 bases in the middle. The V gene's germline CDR1 is SGHTA and CDR2 FQGNSA. In nucleotides, the CDR3 is TGTGCCAGCAGTCGTCAGGAAAACTATGGCTACACCTTC. Translating it yields CASSRQENYGYTF.

The V and J genes are TRBV10-3 and TRBJ2-3, with 14 bases identical to TRBD2. Trimming at V came to 5 bases and at J to 0 bases, leaving 7 bases not matched to a gene. The CDR3 consists of 18 residues. The germline CDR1 and CDR2 sequences are ENHRY and SYGVKD. The CDR3 spells CAISPGLAGGPSTDTQYF. The CDR3 DNA is TGTGCCATCAGTCCTGGACTAGCGGGGGGACCTAGCACAGATACGCAGTATTTT.

This sequence joins TRBV7-9 and TRBJ1-3; weak D call: TRBD1 (5 bases). Germline V gene data show CDR1 as SEHNR and CDR2 as FQNEAQ (reference sequence). CDR3 length: 17 residues. Trimming left V 2 bases short and J 3 bases short, with 17 bases between. CDR3 nucleotide sequence: TGTGCCAGCAGCTTACCGAATGCCGGGGGATATGGAAACACCATATATTTT. Its translation: CASSLPNAGGYGNTIYF.

The chain recombines TRBV2 with TRBJ2-1; TRBD1 might be the D (5 bases). The CDR3 totals 11 residues. V was shortened by 6 bases and J by 10 bases, with 10 bases between the two germline ends. Looked up from germline, CDR1 is SNHLY and CDR2 is FYNNEI. The CDR3 DNA sequence: TGTGCCAGCAGACTATGGGGCGAGCAGTTCTTC. Its protein is CASRLWGEQFF.

The V call is TRBV5-6, the J call TRBJ2-2, with TRBD1 matching over 7 bases. The CDR3 contains 19 residues. Germline CDR1 is SGHDT and CDR2 is YYEEEE. V shed 1 base and J 6 bases; nucleotides not matched to a gene: 18. This chain's CDR3 is CASSLPTGAYRVGPGELFF. As DNA, the CDR3 is TGTGCCAGCAGCTTGCCCACAGGGGCCTACCGCGTGGGGCCCGGGGAGCTGTTTTTT.

The genes are TRBV19 and TRBJ2-7; 9 bases map to TRBD1. CDR3 length equals 13 residues. The germline V gene has CDR1 LNHDA and CDR2 SQIVND (reference sequence). J gave up 5 bases and V 4 bases, and 3 bases lay outside the gene matches. The CDR3 sequence: CASSRQGVNEQYF. The CDR3 DNA is TGTGCCAGTAGTAGACAGGGGGTGAACGAGCAGTACTTC.

V gene TRBV7-3 combines with J gene TRBJ2-1; TRBD2 might be the D (5 bases). V was pared by 1 base and J by 11 bases, with 12 bases between. The germline gives CDR1 SGHTA, CDR2 FQGTGA. This CDR3 has 13 amino acids. CDR3 loop: CASSLMGYGKQFF. The CDR3 DNA sequence: TGTGCCAGCAGCTTAATGGGATACGGGAAGCAGTTCTTC.

This clone has only one observation. The V gene is TRBV7-8, the J gene TRBJ1-4; D not certain. This CDR3 contains 11 residues. CDR1 is SGHVS, CDR2 FQNEAQ, per germline. V was trimmed by 5 bases and J by 6 bases, leaving 4 bases between them. CDR3 sequence (DNA): TGTGCCAGCAGCCTATATGAAAAACTGTTTTTT. Amino acids: CASSLYEKLFF.

The table lists this clone with a few counts. The chain employs TRBV29-1 and TRBJ1-2; 8 bases line up with TRBD1. The V gene end was trimmed by 7 bases and the J gene end by 2 bases; junction bases not matched to a gene: 9. CDR1 and CDR2 from the germline V gene are SQVTM and ANQGSEA. CDR3 size: 14 residues. The CDR3, as DNA: TGCAGCGCCACGGACAGGGACCCAAACTATGGCTACACCTTC. Its translation is CSATDRDPNYGYTF.

The V gene is TRBV6-5, the J gene TRBJ2-1, with TRBD1 matching 9 bases. This CDR3 contains 12 residues. V trimming: 6 bases; J trimming: 15 bases; junction bases outside the gene matches: 9. Germline V lookup: CDR1 MNHEY, CDR2 SVGAGI. The CDR3 DNA reads TGTGCCAGCAGCCAAGGACAGGGGAAGCTGTTCTTC. It yields the protein CASSQGQGKLFF.